This section outlines one TCR beta chain sequence together with its context. The clone's antigen remains unknown. This sequence may be a read error, since a much larger clone differs from it by one base. The data are from a study of molecular identifiers for immune sequencing clone quantification (dated by TCRdb to 2016 to 2018). For the study in its entirety: In a replicate experiment, RNA from roughly 21,000 or 96,000 naive CD8 T cells was split into five aliquots, four of which were sequenced. The study was a methods study using CD8 T cells to benchmark molecular-identifier clustering-based TCR repertoire sequencing (MIDCIRS) and TCR RNA copy counting. The paper's findings and limits, for the study overall: When barcode sub-clustering was left out, chimeric consensus sequences inflated TCR diversity, with chimeras reaching as high as 47%. Clones above 20 RNA copies held over 99% of molecules in CMV-specific effector cells but under 1% in naive cells. Modeling indicated approximately 3.2 TCR RNA copies recovered per cell, compared with 9.5 to 10 by digital PCR, which implies a capture efficiency of about 31%. Spiked-in Jurkat TCR RNA equivalent to a single cell was reported to be detectable even among more than 900,000 naive CD8 T cells. The sizes of highly expanded clones could end up underestimated when identical TCR molecules share a barcode. Spiked-in Jurkat TCR RNA (approximately 10 copies' worth), which is not part of the donor repertoire, was contained in the naive libraries.

The library was made by PCR. The instrument given in TCRdb is Illumina HiSeq 4000. Preparation of bulk TCR libraries followed a previously described approach, with the TCR primers listed in Table S5. The Qiagen AllPrep DNA/RNA kit was used to purify total RNA. Reads from multiple sequencing runs of the same library were pooled before analysis. The study's processing was this. Reads were retained only if an exact TCR constant sequence was present, and the retained reads were trimmed to 150 nt and grouped according to their 12-nt molecular barcodes. Reads within each barcode group were sub-clustered using a 15% Levenshtein threshold, and quality-weighted consensus sequences were constructed for each RNA molecule. Non-functional sequences were filtered out, along with any lower-count sequence sitting one edit away from another sequence. Based on a fit of two negative binomial distributions, barcode sub-clusters having less than 20% of the maximum read count were discarded. The public reads were run again by TCRdb, first through fastp at Q25 and then through MiXCR, and only productive beta chains were kept. When rows share a CDR3 protein, they turn into one entry using the most common DNA and genes. These V and J calls originate from TCRdb's pipeline instead of the authors' own analysis. The table for this sample lists 8,800 or so distinct CDR3 sequences; roughly a fifth of them were counted only once. The ten largest clones capture roughly 1.5% of the sample.

Taken from cysteine to phenylalanine, the CDR3 has 16 residues. Of the read, only the CDR3 DNA is kept; its 48 bases are in frame from base 1. The germline V gene specifies SGHAT as CDR1 and FQNNGV as CDR2. The trim is 7 bases for V and 0 bases for J, with a gap of 16 bases between the germline ends. Libraries of naive CD8 T cells were built from about 20,000 to 1,000,000 sorted cells, with 10%, 30% or 50% of the purified RNA used. Naive CD8 T cells were FACS-sorted as CD8+CD4-CCR7+CD45RA+ on a BD FACSAria II into RLT Plus buffer. To test detection sensitivity, Jurkat RNA equivalent to approximately ten TCR copies was spiked into samples of about 20,000-1,100,000 naive CD8 T cells. CD8 T cells were enriched with RosetteSep CD8+ T Cell Enrichment Cocktail and Ficoll-Paque, followed by ACK red cell lysis.

The V gene is TRBV11-2 and the J gene is TRBJ2-1, with no confident D gene call. The sequencing sample was made of naive CD8+ T cells from blood, with Jurkat cell RNA spiked in. In the paper's terms, the cell subset or site label means: FACS-sorted CD8+CD4-CCR7+CD45RA+ naive T cells. The TCR was taken from a human donor in good health. Some libraries in this study had Jurkat cell RNA spiked in. The sequenced DNA: TGTGCCAGCATCTTTGAACCACTTGGCTCCTACAATGAGCAGTTCTTC. This sequence encodes CASIFEPLGSYNEQFF.